This is a list of T cell receptor beta chains from one sample in a study of T cell changes during pregnancy in multiple sclerosis. The repertoire was sequenced with immunoSEQ multiplex PCR; TCRdb's copy has only in-frame clones and lacks some. The sample has approximately 130,000 clones, less than 97% seen once. Sequenced here: peripheral blood, sampled after pregnancy. All receptors derive from a female donor with multiple sclerosis, enrolled in a pregnancy study. The conserved cysteine and the conserved F or W are not part of the CDR3 here. D genes are given only for firm matches.

CDR3 protein: ASSSGLEDGELF; D gene: TRBD2; V gene: TRBV13
CDR3 protein: ASSQFRLGRGDYGYT; D gene: -; V gene: TRBV14
CDR3 protein: ASSPGQGAPGETQY; D gene: TRBD1; V gene: TRBV7-7
CDR3 protein: ASSLSSGETQY; D gene: -; V gene: TRBV27
CDR3 protein: ASGFGQGTDTQY; D gene: TRBD1; V gene: TRBV12-5
CDR3 protein: ASSFRFSSGAYNEQF; D gene: TRBD2; V gene: TRBV5-6
CDR3 protein: ASSLDQTGMKETQY; D gene: -; V gene: TRBV11-2
CDR3 protein: ASSLSTGVNEQF; D gene: TRBD1; V gene: TRBV27
CDR3 protein: SVEDTGTGFISKNIQY; D gene: TRBD1; V gene: TRBV29-1
CDR3 protein: ASSVRGGTGDGEQY; D gene: TRBD1; V gene: TRBV9
CDR3 protein: ASSHLAGENYEQY; D gene: TRBD2; V gene: TRBV4-1
CDR3 protein: ASSRRAVGLSEQF; D gene: -; V gene: TRBV5-1
CDR3 protein: ASSPYEGGQY; D gene: -; V gene: TRBV18
CDR3 protein: ASSLNGPAF; D gene: -; V gene: TRBV5-1
CDR3 protein: ASSVGAGENTEAF; D gene: -; V gene: TRBV9
CDR3 protein: ASSQFSDRVLQETQY; D gene: TRBD1; V gene: TRBV14
CDR3 protein: ASSSPLRQGGHEQY; D gene: TRBD1; V gene: TRBV27
CDR3 protein: ASSLRGGYETQY; D gene: -; V gene: TRBV5-6
CDR3 protein: ASSLGDSLPSNQPQH; D gene: TRBD1; V gene: TRBV5-6
CDR3 protein: ASSLDGNYGYT; D gene: -; V gene: TRBV5-8
CDR3 protein: ASSLGPAGELF; D gene: -; V gene: TRBV5-1
CDR3 protein: ASSLAPAGGSEAF; D gene: -; V gene: TRBV5-1
CDR3 protein: ATSRGWVEAASFHEQY; D gene: -; V gene: TRBV15
CDR3 protein: ASSVEGTSANEQF; D gene: TRBD2; V gene: TRBV9
CDR3 protein: ATSRGLGGATGELF; D gene: -; V gene: TRBV15
CDR3 protein: ASSESLAGGSNEQY; D gene: TRBD2; V gene: TRBV2
CDR3 protein: ASSLRLTGTRLYEQF; D gene: TRBD2; V gene: TRBV27
CDR3 protein: ASRSALGARTEAF; D gene: -; V gene: TRBV5-4
CDR3 protein: ASSRGQGPYEQY; D gene: TRBD1; V gene: TRBV27
CDR3 protein: ASSPETGWQETQY; D gene: TRBD1; V gene: TRBV18
CDR3 protein: ASSYFERVSSYEQY; D gene: -; V gene: TRBV6-6
CDR3 protein: ASSQADPAPTGELF; D gene: -; V gene: TRBV6-6
CDR3 protein: ASSDHTSGEAY; D gene: TRBD2; V gene: TRBV7-8
CDR3 protein: AGGQGTSYEQY; D gene: TRBD1; V gene: TRBV6-1
CDR3 protein: ASSSQPGQKGNEQF; D gene: TRBD1; V gene: TRBV5-1
CDR3 protein: ASSLGGRTSAFPGELF; D gene: TRBD2; V gene: TRBV27
CDR3 protein: ASSQSPGVSQF; D gene: -; V gene: TRBV28
CDR3 protein: AISALAGVGNEQF; D gene: TRBD2; V gene: TRBV10-3
CDR3 protein: ASRSAGVNEQF; D gene: TRBD2; V gene: TRBV28
CDR3 protein: SAERIGTSGSRGPYEQY; D gene: TRBD2; V gene: TRBV29-1
CDR3 protein: ASSFASGMGNEQF; D gene: TRBD2; V gene: TRBV27
CDR3 protein: ASSFGQGTHQETQY; D gene: TRBD1; V gene: TRBV19
CDR3 protein: ASSPPNRGPVNEKLF; D gene: TRBD1; V gene: TRBV18
CDR3 protein: ASSTGQLTSKQY; D gene: TRBD1; V gene: TRBV5-6
CDR3 protein: ASSLALLSSYNEQF; D gene: -; V gene: TRBV5-1
CDR3 protein: AISESIQGATEAF; D gene: TRBD1; V gene: TRBV10-3
CDR3 protein: ASSQEREATYNEQF; D gene: TRBD2; V gene: TRBV4-1